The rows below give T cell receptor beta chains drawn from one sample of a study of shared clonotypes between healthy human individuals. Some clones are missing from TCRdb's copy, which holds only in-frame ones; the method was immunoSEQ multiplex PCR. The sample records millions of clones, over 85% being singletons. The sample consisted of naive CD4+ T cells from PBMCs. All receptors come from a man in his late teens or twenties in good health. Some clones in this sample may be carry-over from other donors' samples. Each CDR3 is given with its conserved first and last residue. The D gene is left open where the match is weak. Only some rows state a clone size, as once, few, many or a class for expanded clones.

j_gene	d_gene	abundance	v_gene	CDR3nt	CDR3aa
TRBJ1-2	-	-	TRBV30	TGTGCCTGGAGTATGAGGGCCCGGGATGGCTACACCTTC	CAWSMRARDGYTF
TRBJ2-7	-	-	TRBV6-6	TGTGCCAGCAGCACCGGGACCTACGAGCAGTACTTC	CASSTGTYEQYF
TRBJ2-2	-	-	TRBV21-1	TGTGCCAGCAGCGCTTCAAGGACGGGGAACACCGGGGAGCTGTTTTTT	CASSASRTGNTGELFF
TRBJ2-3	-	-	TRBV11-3	TGTGCCAGCAGCTTGCAGGGGCAGAGTACGCAGTATTTT	CASSLQGQSTQYF
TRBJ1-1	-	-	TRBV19	TGTGCCAGTAGTATCACTCTGGTTAACACTGAAGCTTTCTTT	CASSITLVNTEAFF
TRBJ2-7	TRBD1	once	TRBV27	TGTGCCAGCACACACCCTCGGACAGGACAAACCTACGAGCAGTACTTC	CASTHPRTGQTYEQYF
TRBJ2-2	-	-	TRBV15	TGTGCCACCAGCAGAGGACAGAACACCGGGGAGCTGTTTTTT	CATSRGQNTGELFF
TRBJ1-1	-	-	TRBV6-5	TGTGCCAGCAGTTACTCCGCGGGGAACACTGAAGCTTTCTTT	CASSYSAGNTEAFF
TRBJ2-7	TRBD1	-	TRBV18	TGTGCCAGCTCACCCCCTCGGGGACAGGGCTACGAGCAGTACTTC	CASSPPRGQGYEQYF
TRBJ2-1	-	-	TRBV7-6	TGTGCCAGCAGCTTATCTGATGGGTCACCCCAGTTCTTC	CASSLSDGSPQFF
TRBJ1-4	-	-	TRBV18	TGTGCCAGCTCACCACTTAAGGGGGATGGCGAAAAACTGTTTTTT	CASSPLKGDGEKLFF
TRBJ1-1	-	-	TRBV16	TGTGCCAGCAGCCAATTGACTCGGCCACCAACTGAAGCTTTCTTT	CASSQLTRPPTEAFF